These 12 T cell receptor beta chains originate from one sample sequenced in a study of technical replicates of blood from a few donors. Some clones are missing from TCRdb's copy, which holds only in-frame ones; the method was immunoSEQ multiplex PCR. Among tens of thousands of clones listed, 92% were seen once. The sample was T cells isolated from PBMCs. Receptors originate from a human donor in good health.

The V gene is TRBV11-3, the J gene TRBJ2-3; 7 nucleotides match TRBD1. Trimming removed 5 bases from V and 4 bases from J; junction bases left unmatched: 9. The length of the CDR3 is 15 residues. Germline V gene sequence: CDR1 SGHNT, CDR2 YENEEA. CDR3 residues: CASSRAGGMADTQYF. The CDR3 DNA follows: TGTGCCAGCAGCCGGGCAGGGGGTATGGCAGATACGCAGTATTTT.

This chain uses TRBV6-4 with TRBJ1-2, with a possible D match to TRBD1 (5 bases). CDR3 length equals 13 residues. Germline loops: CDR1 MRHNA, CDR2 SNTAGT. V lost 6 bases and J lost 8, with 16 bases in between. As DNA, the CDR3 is TGTGCCAGCAGGGGGGGTCGAGTGGACGGCTACACCTTC. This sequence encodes CASRGGRVDGYTF.

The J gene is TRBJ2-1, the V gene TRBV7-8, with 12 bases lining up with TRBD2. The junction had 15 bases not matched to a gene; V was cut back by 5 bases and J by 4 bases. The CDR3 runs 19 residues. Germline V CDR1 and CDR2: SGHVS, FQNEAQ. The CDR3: CASSPRLAGDGLPYNEQFF. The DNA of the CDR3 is TGTGCCAGCAGCCCCCGACTAGCGGGGGACGGACTTCCTTACAATGAGCAGTTCTTC.

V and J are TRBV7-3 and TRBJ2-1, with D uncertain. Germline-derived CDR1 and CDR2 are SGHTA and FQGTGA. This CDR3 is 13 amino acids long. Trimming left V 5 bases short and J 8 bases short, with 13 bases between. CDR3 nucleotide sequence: TGTGCCAGCAGCCTTGACTTAATCCATGAGCAGTTCTTC. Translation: CASSLDLIHEQFF.

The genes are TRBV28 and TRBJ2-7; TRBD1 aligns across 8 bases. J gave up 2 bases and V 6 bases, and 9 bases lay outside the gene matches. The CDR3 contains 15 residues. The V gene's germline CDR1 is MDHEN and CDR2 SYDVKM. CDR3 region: CASSSHGQGAYEQYF. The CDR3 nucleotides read TGTGCCAGCAGCTCCCACGGACAGGGCGCCTACGAGCAGTACTTC.

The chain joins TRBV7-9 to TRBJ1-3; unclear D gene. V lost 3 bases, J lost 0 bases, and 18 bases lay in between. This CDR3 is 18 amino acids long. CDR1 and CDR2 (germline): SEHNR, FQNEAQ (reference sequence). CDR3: CASSLKNVNRVSGNTIYF. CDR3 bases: TGTGCCAGCAGCTTGAAAAATGTAAACAGAGTCTCTGGAAACACCATATATTTT.

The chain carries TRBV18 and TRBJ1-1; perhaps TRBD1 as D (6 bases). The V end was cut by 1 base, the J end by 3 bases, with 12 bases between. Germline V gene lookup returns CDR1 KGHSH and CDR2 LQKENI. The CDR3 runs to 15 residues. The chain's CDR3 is CASSPRGPTDTEAFF. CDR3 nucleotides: TGTGCCAGCTCACCACGGGGGCCGACGGACACTGAAGCTTTCTTT.

CDR3 nucleotides: TGTGCCAGCAGACCCGGACAGGACCTCTATGGCTACACCTTC. Its translation is CASRPGQDLYGYTF. J is TRBJ1-2 and V is TRBV28; 7 bases align to TRBD1. The germline V gene encodes CDR1 MDHEN and CDR2 SYDVKM. This CDR3 spans 14 amino acids. V trimming: 6 bases; J trimming: 4 bases; junction bases outside the gene matches: 8.

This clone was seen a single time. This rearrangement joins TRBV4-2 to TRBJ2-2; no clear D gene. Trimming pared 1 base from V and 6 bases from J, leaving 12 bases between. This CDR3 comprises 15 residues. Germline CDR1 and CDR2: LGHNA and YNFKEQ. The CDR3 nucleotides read TGTGCCAGCAGCCAAGGGAGTCAGATGGCCGGGGAGCTGTTTTTT. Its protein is CASSQGSQMAGELFF.

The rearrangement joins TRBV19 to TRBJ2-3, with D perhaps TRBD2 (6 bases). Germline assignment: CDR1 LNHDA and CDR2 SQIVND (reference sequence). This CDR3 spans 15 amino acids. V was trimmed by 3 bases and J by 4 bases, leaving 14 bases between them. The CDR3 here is CASSIPASAADTQYF. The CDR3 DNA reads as TGTGCCAGTAGTATCCCGGCTAGCGCGGCAGATACGCAGTATTTT.

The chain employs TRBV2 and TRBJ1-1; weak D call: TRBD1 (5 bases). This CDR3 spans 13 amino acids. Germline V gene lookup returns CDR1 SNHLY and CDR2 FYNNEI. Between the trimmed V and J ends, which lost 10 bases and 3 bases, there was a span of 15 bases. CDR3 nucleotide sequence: TGTGCCACCAAATTACGGGGGGACACTGAAGCTTTCTTT. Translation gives CATKLRGDTEAFF.

The CDR3 DNA reads as TGTGCCAGCAGTCAGACAGCGAATACTTACAATGAGCAGTTCTTC. Encoded protein: CASSQTANTYNEQFF. The chain combines TRBV28 with TRBJ2-1; possibly TRBD1 for D (5 bases). This CDR3 has 15 residues. V dropped 5 bases and J dropped 4 bases, with 15 bases sitting between them. Looked up from germline, CDR1 is MDHEN and CDR2 is SYDVKM.